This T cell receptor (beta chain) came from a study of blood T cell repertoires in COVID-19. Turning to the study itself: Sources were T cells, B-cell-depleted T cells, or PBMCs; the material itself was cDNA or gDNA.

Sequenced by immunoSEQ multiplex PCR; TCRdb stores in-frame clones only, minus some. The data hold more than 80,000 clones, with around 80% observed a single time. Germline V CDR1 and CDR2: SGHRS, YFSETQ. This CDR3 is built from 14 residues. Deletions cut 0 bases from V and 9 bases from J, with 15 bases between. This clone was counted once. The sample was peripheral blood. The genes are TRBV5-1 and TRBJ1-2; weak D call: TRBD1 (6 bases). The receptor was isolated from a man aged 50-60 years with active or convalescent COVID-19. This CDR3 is CASSLADSQDSYTF. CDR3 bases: TGCGCCAGCAGCTTGGCGGACAGCCAAGATAGCTACACCTTC.